The 32 T cell receptor beta chains in this list originate from one sample, sequenced in a study of cytomegalovirus exposure and HLA in healthy donors. Researchers ran the PCR with 60 Vbeta and 13 Jbeta primers. Data came from immunoSEQ multiplex PCR; TCRdb stores just in-frame clones and leaves some out. The data show approximately 160,000 clones, more than 60% seen once. The source material was PBMCs. All receptors derive from a woman between 45 and 60 years old in good health and CMV-seropositive.

The chain employs TRBV11-3 and TRBJ1-1, with 11 bases that match TRBD1. The V gene end was trimmed by 4 bases and the J gene end by 4 bases; junction bases not matched to a gene: 2. Germline loops: CDR1 SGHNT, CDR2 YENEEA. CDR3 length: 14 residues. In nucleotides, the CDR3 is TGTGCCAGCAGCTACGGGACAGGGGGCACTGAAGCTTTCTTT. Its translation is CASSYGTGGTEAFF.

The rearrangement links TRBV18 to TRBJ1-2; 9 bases are shared with TRBD1. V lost 3 bases to trimming and J lost 5 bases; unmatched junction nucleotides: 10. Per the germline V gene, CDR1 is KGHSH and CDR2 is LQKENI. The CDR3 is 16 residues long. This chain's CDR3 is CASSPVNQQGAYGYTF. CDR3 coding DNA: TGTGCCAGCTCACCGGTGAATCAACAGGGGGCTTATGGCTACACCTTC.

The V gene is TRBV11-2, the J gene TRBJ2-7; D is possibly TRBD2 (6 bases). Germline V gene lookup returns CDR1 SGHAT and CDR2 FQNNGV. V was cut by 0 bases and J by 2 bases, with 11 bases left in between. This CDR3 has 15 amino acids. The CDR3 DNA reads TGTGCCAGCAGCTTAGATAGACTAGTAACCTACGAGCAGTACTTC. Translation gives CASSLDRLVTYEQYF.

The V call is TRBV7-3, the J call TRBJ2-3; 8 nucleotides line up with TRBD1. The CDR3 totals 14 residues. CDR1 SGHTA and CDR2 FQGTGA come from the germline V gene. V was pared by 4 bases and J by 3 bases, with 3 bases of the junction left unmatched. The chain's CDR3 is CASSSGQGTDTQYF. CDR3 nucleotides: TGTGCCAGCAGCTCCGGACAGGGTACAGATACGCAGTATTTT.

The chain recombines TRBV7-2 with TRBJ1-3, with 10 bases identical to TRBD1. The CDR3 runs 16 residues. V dropped 2 bases and J dropped 1; count of bases not matched to a gene: 2. The germline V gene has CDR1 SGHTA and CDR2 FQGNSA. CDR3 in DNA: TGTGCCAGCAGCTTACGACAGGGGGCTTCTGGAAACACCATATATTTT. Translating gives CASSLRQGASGNTIYF.

The rearrangement joins TRBV7-2 to TRBJ2-3; TRBD2 matches at 8 bases. The V segment lost 1 base and the J segment 7 bases; nucleotides outside the gene matches: 4. The CDR3 is made up of 14 amino acids. The germline gives CDR1 SGHTA, CDR2 FQGNSA. This chain's CDR3 is CASSLVGGGNTQYF. The CDR3, as DNA: TGTGCCAGCAGCTTAGTTGGCGGGGGGAATACGCAGTATTTT.

This clone was counted between two and nine times. V gene TRBV7-9 combines with J gene TRBJ2-2, with a tentative D call TRBD1 (6 bases). Looked up from germline, CDR1 is SEHNR and CDR2 is FQNEAQ (reference sequence). There are 15 residues in the CDR3. The V gene lost 6 bases and the J gene lost 5 bases, with 16 bases spanning the gap. The CDR3 spells CASSPPYRATGELFF. DNA for the CDR3: TGTGCCAGCAGTCCTCCGTACAGGGCTACCGGGGAGCTGTTTTTT.

The chain uses TRBV7-2 and TRBJ2-5; 10 bases are shared with TRBD2. Germline V gene sequence: CDR1 SGHTA, CDR2 FQGNSA. Trimming took 3 bases from V and 4 from J; bases not matched to a gene: 2. The CDR3 consists of 14 residues. CDR3 sequence (DNA): TGTGCCAGCAGCTTCCGGACTAGCGGAGAGACCCAGTACTTC. Translated, it gives CASSFRTSGETQYF.

This rearrangement joins TRBV5-1 to TRBJ2-7; 7 bases align to TRBD1. Trimming took 2 bases from V and 7 from J; bases not matched to a gene: 3. This CDR3 spans 12 amino acids. Germline V gives CDR1 SGHRS, CDR2 YFSETQ. CDR3 residues: CASSLDRDEQYF. CDR3 nucleotide sequence: TGCGCCAGCAGCTTAGACAGGGATGAGCAGTACTTC.

This rearrangement joins TRBV18 to TRBJ1-2; 8 positions match TRBD1. Per the germline V gene, CDR1 is KGHSH and CDR2 is LQKENI. The CDR3 sequence is 15 residues long. V shed 3 bases, J shed 2 bases, and the junction held 5 bases outside the gene matches. CDR3 in DNA: TGTGCCAGCTCACCCGGACAGGGCTCCAACTATGGCTACACCTTC. It is translated as CASSPGQGSNYGYTF.

This chain uses TRBV15 with TRBJ1-4, with a tentative D call TRBD1 (5 bases). Germline-derived CDR1 and CDR2 are LNHNV and YYDKDF (reference sequence). Trimming stripped 0 bases from V and 8 bases from J, with 13 bases between. This CDR3 spans 15 amino acids. CDR3 protein: CATSRDVAGREKLFF. The CDR3 nucleotides are TGTGCCACCAGCAGAGATGTGGCAGGGCGGGAAAAACTGTTTTTT.

This chain links TRBV2 with TRBJ2-1; 9 bases fit TRBD1. This CDR3 spans 12 amino acids. CDR1 is SNHLY, CDR2 FYNNEI, per germline. The V gene end was trimmed by 6 bases and the J gene end by 13 bases; junction bases not matched to a gene: 7. The CDR3 DNA follows: TGTGCCAGCAGGGGGGACAGGGTCGGCCAGTTCTTC. Translating it yields CASRGDRVGQFF.

This clone was counted a few times. The rearrangement uses TRBV18 and TRBJ1-1; D not resolved. CDR3 length: 16 residues. CDR1 KGHSH and CDR2 LQKENI come from the germline V gene. Trimming took off 4 bases at V and 0 bases at J, with 15 bases between the two ends. The CDR3 DNA is TGTGCCAGCTCACTTACCCAACAGCTAATGAACACTGAAGCTTTCTTT. Its protein product is CASSLTQQLMNTEAFF.

Only one count was recorded for this clone. The chain combines TRBV6-5 with TRBJ1-1; 7 bases agree with TRBD1. The CDR3 has 15 amino acids. V was clipped by 6 bases and J by 0 bases; unmatched bases: 7. CDR1 and CDR2 (germline): MNHEY, SVGAGI. The CDR3 bases are TGTGCCAGCAGCCAACAGGGGAACGTGAACACTGAAGCTTTCTTT. Translating it yields CASSQQGNVNTEAFF.

V gene TRBV27 combines with J gene TRBJ2-7, with D possibly being TRBD1 (7 bases). This CDR3 is built from 17 residues. Germline V gives CDR1 MNHEY, CDR2 SMNVEV (reference sequence). Trimming removed 3 bases from V and 1 base from J, with 19 bases in between. The CDR3 protein is CASSLEVGAGGSYEQYF. CDR3 DNA sequence: TGTGCCAGCAGTTTGGAGGTGGGAGCAGGGGGGTCCTACGAGCAGTACTTC.

There are a few counts of this clone. Other DNA sequences in the sample encode the same CDR3. The chain uses TRBV4-3 and TRBJ2-1; no definite D call. The CDR3 is made up of 13 amino acids. Trimming removed 1 base at V and 5 bases at J, with 6 bases between. Germline V lookup: CDR1 LGHNA, CDR2 YSLEER. The CDR3 loop is CASSQAGDNEQFF. The CDR3 coding sequence is TGCGCCAGCAGCCAAGCCGGAGACAATGAGCAGTTCTTC.

The V and J genes are TRBV19 and TRBJ1-1; 9 nucleotides match TRBD1. There are 19 residues in the CDR3. Germline lookup yields CDR1 LNHDA and CDR2 SQIVND (reference sequence). J gave up 5 bases and V 5 bases, and 21 bases lay outside the gene matches. DNA of the CDR3: TGTGCCAGTAGTCTCCGCAGTGTGGGGACAGGGACCTCGGGTACTGAAGCTTTCTTT. This encodes CASSLRSVGTGTSGTEAFF. The full variable domain, in which reference TRBV19 and TRBJ1-1 provide the parts outside the CDR3, is DGGITQSPKYLFRKEGQNVTLSCEQNLNHDAMYWYRQDPGQGLRLIYYSQIVNDFQKGDIAEGYSVSREKKESFPLTVTSAQKNPTAFYLCASSLRSVGTGTSGTEAFFGQGTRLTVV.

The chain combines TRBV7-9 with TRBJ1-5; D is unclear. Per germline, CDR1 SEHNR and CDR2 FQNEAQ (reference sequence). This CDR3 contains 14 residues. Trimming removed 1 base from V and 1 base from J, with 5 bases in between. The CDR3 DNA reads TGTGCCAGCAGCTTAGGAGCCAGCAATCAGCCCCAGCATTTT. Its translation: CASSLGASNQPQHF. The full variable domain, rest sourced from reference TRBV7-9 and TRBJ1-5, is DTGVSQNPRHKITKRGQNVTFRCDPISEHNRLYWYRQTLGQGPEFLTYFQNEAQLEKSRLLSDRFSAERPKGSFSTLEIQRTEQGDSAMYLCASSLGASNQPQHFGDGTRLSIL.

This chain connects TRBV15 to TRBJ1-3; 7 bases match TRBD1. Germline CDR1 LNHNV, CDR2 YYDKDF (reference sequence). J was trimmed by 2 bases and V by 0 bases; bases with no gene match: 7. The CDR3 has 17 amino acids. The CDR3 DNA sequence: TGTGCCACCAGCAGAGATCCCCAGGGGGGCACTGGAAACACCATATATTTT. Translation gives CATSRDPQGGTGNTIYF.

V usage is TRBV5-6 and J usage is TRBJ2-2, with D possibly TRBD1 on 5 matching bases. V was clipped by 4 bases and J by 3 bases, with 16 bases between them. Germline CDR1 reads SGHDT; CDR2 reads YYEEEE. This CDR3 has 16 residues. CDR3 in amino acids: CASSTGHLRDTGELFF. CDR3 bases: TGTGCCAGCAGCACGGGTCATCTCAGGGACACCGGGGAGCTGTTTTTT.

The CDR3 spells CASSYSGLGLGYGYTF. Here the CDR3 DNA reads TGTGCCAGCAGTTACTCCGGTCTGGGACTCGGCTATGGCTACACCTTC. This chain uses TRBV6-5 with TRBJ1-2; D is possibly TRBD1 (5 bases). V was pared by 0 bases and J by 4 bases, with 15 bases between. The CDR3 length is 16 residues. The germline gives CDR1 MNHEY, CDR2 SVGAGI.

This clone was detected a few times. The chain couples TRBV7-2 to TRBJ2-5; D gene ambiguous. The V and J ends lost 8 bases and 2 bases respectively, with 15 bases between them. The CDR3 length is 14 residues. Germline CDR1 and CDR2: SGHTA and FQGNSA. The CDR3 protein is CASQMGSSQETQYF. Here the CDR3 DNA reads TGTGCCAGCCAAATGGGCAGTTCACAAGAGACCCAGTACTTC.

Here the CDR3 reads CASSSQGGVEAFF. The CDR3 bases are TGTGCCAGCAGCTCGCAGGGGGGCGTGGAAGCTTTCTTT. The chain employs TRBV7-2 and TRBJ1-1; 7 bases map to TRBD1. In germline, CDR1 is SGHTA, CDR2 FQGNSA. V lost 4 bases, J lost 8 bases, and 7 bases stayed unmatched. The CDR3 totals 13 residues.

This sequence joins TRBV28 and TRBJ1-6; TRBD1 matches at 10 bases. The V segment lost 6 bases and the J segment 7 bases; nucleotides outside the gene matches: 3. The CDR3 covers 14 residues. Germline-derived CDR1 and CDR2 are MDHEN and SYDVKM. The CDR3 DNA sequence: TGTGCCAGCAGCCGGGACAGGGGAAATTCACCCCTCCACTTT. This sequence encodes CASSRDRGNSPLHF.

This clone showed up just a few times. The J gene is TRBJ1-2, the V gene TRBV5-1; 10 positions agree with TRBD1. J gave up 7 bases and V 5 bases, and 8 bases lay outside the gene matches. This CDR3 is 14 amino acids long. Germline CDR1 reads SGHRS; CDR2 reads YFSETQ. The CDR3 reads CASSRDRGLGGYTF. The CDR3 coding sequence is TGCGCCAGCAGTCGGGACAGGGGTCTTGGTGGCTACACCTTC.

This clone was seen a handful of times. This chain uses TRBV21-1 with TRBJ2-2; the D call TRBD2 from the table was never checked on the DNA. TRBV21-1 is a documented pseudogene. This CDR3 spans 16 amino acids. For the CDR3, the DNA is TGTGCCAGCAGCAAAGGACGCGGGAGGGCCGGCGGGGAGCTGTTTTTT. Translating gives CASSKGRGRAGGELFF.

This clone appeared once. This chain joins TRBV10-3 and TRBJ1-6; 10 bases fit TRBD1. Trimming cost V 2 bases and J 8 bases; bases outside gene matches: 3. CDR3 length equals 15 residues. Per the germline V gene, CDR1 is ENHRY and CDR2 is SYGVKD. The CDR3 region has the DNA TGTGCCATCAGTGAGGGACAGGGGGAGGATTCACCCCTCCACTTT. Protein sequence: CAISEGQGEDSPLHF.

As regards this clone: Other DNA sequences of this sample code for an identical CDR3. The chain couples TRBV7-8 to TRBJ1-1; 11 bases are a match to TRBD1. With 1 base clipped from V and 2 bases from J, the junction kept 0 bases outside the gene matches. The CDR3 covers 15 residues. Germline CDR1 is SGHVS and CDR2 is FQNEAQ. This chain's CDR3 is CASSLGTGGNTEAFF. The CDR3 DNA sequence: TGTGCCAGCAGCTTAGGGACAGGGGGCAACACTGAAGCTTTCTTT. Filled out from reference TRBV7-8 and TRBJ1-1, the complete variable domain reads GAGVSQSPRYKVAKRGQDVALRCDPISGHVSLFWYQQALGQGPEFLTYFQNEAQLDKSGLPSDRFFAERPEGSVSTLKIQRTQQEDSAVYLCASSLGTGGNTEAFFGQGTRLTVV.

This chain uses TRBV30 with TRBJ1-1; tentative D call: TRBD1 (6 bases). The CDR3 is made up of 13 amino acids. Trimming left V 6 bases short and J 2 bases short, with 13 bases between. Germline CDR1 GTSNPN, CDR2 SVGIG (reference sequence). The CDR3 DNA follows: TGTGCCTGCCCCCACAGGGCCAACACTGAAGCTTTCTTT. Its protein is CACPHRANTEAFF.

For this clone: Distinct nucleotide sequences in the sample also encode this CDR3. V is TRBV18 and J is TRBJ1-1, with D maybe TRBD1 (5 bases). CDR1 is KGHSH and CDR2 is LQKENI in the germline V gene. The CDR3 covers 13 residues. V lost 3 bases, J lost 4 bases, and 9 bases lay in between. This CDR3 reads CASSPAGGTEAFF. The DNA for the CDR3 is TGTGCCAGCTCACCGGCCGGGGGCACTGAAGCTTTCTTT.

V is TRBV4-3 and J is TRBJ2-6, with no clear D. The germline V gene encodes CDR1 LGHNA and CDR2 YSLEER. The CDR3 is 14 amino acids. Trimming cost V 4 bases and J 4 bases, with 8 bases left between them. CDR3 protein: CASSPGGGANVLTF. The CDR3 DNA reads TGCGCCAGCAGCCCTGGCGGAGGGGCCAACGTCCTGACTTTC.

This clone turned up a few times. The chain links TRBV5-6 to TRBJ1-2, with 7 bases aligning to TRBD1. Trimming at V came to 4 bases and at J to 4 bases, leaving 16 bases not matched to a gene. This CDR3 has 17 residues. Germline V gene lookup returns CDR1 SGHDT and CDR2 YYEEEE. In DNA form, the CDR3 reads TGTGCCAGCAGCCCGGGGGCAGGGGGATTCGTAGGCTATGGCTACACCTTC. Protein product: CASSPGAGGFVGYGYTF.